Shown below are 20 T cell receptor beta chains from a single sample sequenced in a study of identical twins. MiXCR, applied by TCRdb to the 5' RACE reads, yields one record per CDR3 protein. The sample yields roughly 240,000 distinct CDR3 sequences, around 6.6% seen once. These data are also associated with another study on yellow fever vaccine responses in identical twins.

Sequenced material: memory (CD45RO+) T cells sorted from blood. These receptors were obtained from a young woman in good health.

This clonotype was seen repeatedly, ten times or more. V usage is TRBV12-3 or TRBV12-4 and J usage is TRBJ1-2; 11 bases map to TRBD1. The CDR3 extends over 15 amino acids. With V trimmed by 5 bases and J by 7 bases, 9 bases remained unmatched. Written as DNA, the CDR3 is TGTGCCAGCAGTGTTCGGACAGGGGGCGCGTCTGGCTACACCTTC. Translation gives CASSVRTGGASGYTF.

V gene TRBV20-1 combines with J gene TRBJ2-7, with 7 positions matching TRBD2. The CDR3 runs 11 residues. In germline, CDR1 is DFQATT, CDR2 SNEGSKA (reference sequence). J gave up 4 bases and V 5 bases, and 2 bases lay outside the gene matches. The CDR3 DNA is TGCAGTGCTCCCGGGGGGTACGAGCAGTACTTC. Its translation: CSAPGGYEQYF.

This clonotype was recorded at least ten times. This chain connects TRBV10-3 to TRBJ2-3, with TRBD2 matching over 10 bases. The V and J ends lost 6 bases and 5 bases, in that order; junction bases with no gene match: 2. This CDR3 comprises 13 residues. Per the germline V gene, CDR1 is ENHRY and CDR2 is SYGVKD. The CDR3 region has the DNA TGTGCCATCAGGGGGACTAGCGAAGATACGCAGTATTTT. Translating gives CAIRGTSEDTQYF.

J is TRBJ1-1 and V is TRBV27; D is unclear. The CDR3 totals 14 residues. V was shortened by 5 bases and J by 2 bases, with 12 bases between the two germline ends. In germline, CDR1 is MNHEY, CDR2 SMNVEV (reference sequence). As DNA, the CDR3 is TGTGCCAGCAGTCAGCCGGGCGACAACACTGAAGCTTTCTTT. Residues: CASSQPGDNTEAFF.

This clonotype has a handful of counts. One end of the junction fails to match germline, which may point to a read error. This chain links TRBV6-5 with TRBJ2-7; D ambiguous. CDR1 is MNHEY, CDR2 SVGAGI, per germline. This CDR3 spans 11 amino acids. CDR3 sequence reads: CASSYSHEQYF. The CDR3 region has the DNA TGTGCCAGCAGTTACTCCCACGAGCAGTACTTC.

This clonotype was seen many times. The chain joins TRBV5-1 to TRBJ2-3; D could derive from TRBD1 or TRBD2 (5 bases each). The CDR3 is 15 residues long. V was clipped by 4 bases and J by 1 base, with 13 bases between them. CDR1 and CDR2 (germline): SGHRS, YFSETQ. The CDR3: CASSSGLGGTDTQYF. In DNA form, the CDR3 reads TGCGCCAGCAGCAGTGGTCTGGGGGGCACAGATACGCAGTATTTT.

The genes are TRBV9 and TRBJ2-3; D is unresolved. Trimming stripped 2 bases from V and 1 base from J, with 17 bases between. This CDR3 has 17 residues. Per the germline V gene, CDR1 is SGDLS and CDR2 is YYNGEE. CDR3 loop: CASSVGVEIWGTDTQYF. In DNA form, the CDR3 reads TGTGCCAGCAGCGTGGGCGTGGAAATTTGGGGCACAGATACGCAGTATTTT.

The chain uses TRBV10-2 and TRBJ1-6; 10 positions match TRBD1. Trimming removed 7 bases from V and 10 bases from J; junction bases left unmatched: 4. The V gene's germline CDR1 is WSHSY and CDR2 SAAADI. The CDR3 is 13 residues long. The CDR3 is CASNGQGGSPLHF. For the CDR3, the DNA is TGCGCCAGCAACGGACAGGGGGGATCACCCCTCCACTTT.

This clonotype was recorded at least ten times. This CDR3 reads CATSRGQRSRGDTQYF. The CDR3 coding sequence is TGTGCCACCAGCAGAGGCCAGAGGTCACGGGGGGATACGCAGTATTTT. This chain joins TRBV15 and TRBJ2-3; possible D gene TRBD2, 6 bases. The CDR3 is 16 amino acids. Trimming stripped 1 base from V and 6 bases from J, with 17 bases between. In germline, CDR1 is LNHNV, CDR2 YYDKDF (reference sequence). The whole variable domain, remainder taken from reference TRBV15 and TRBJ2-3, is DAMVIQNPRYQVTQFGKPVTLSCSQTLNHNVMYWYQQKSSQAPKLLFHYYDKDFNNEADTPDNFQSRRPNTSFCFLDIRSPGLGDTAMYLCATSRGQRSRGDTQYFGPGTRLTVL.

This clonotype was counted only a few times. V and J are TRBV5-4 and TRBJ1-2; TRBD1 matches at 7 bases. The germline V gene encodes CDR1 SGHNT and CDR2 YYREEE (reference sequence). The CDR3 has 15 residues. Trimming cost V 4 bases and J 6 bases; bases outside gene matches: 12. CDR3 sequence reads: CASSLNRGGGHGYTF. The CDR3 DNA is TGTGCCAGCAGCCTAAACAGGGGAGGGGGCCATGGCTACACCTTC.

CDR3 sequence (DNA): TGCAGTGCTAGGCGGGGGTTGAACACTGAAGCTTTCTTT. Its protein product is CSARRGLNTEAFF. V usage is TRBV20-1 and J usage is TRBJ1-1; tentative D call: TRBD1 (5 bases). Trimming removed 3 bases from V and 0 bases from J, with 8 bases in between. This CDR3 spans 13 amino acids. CDR1 and CDR2 (germline): DFQATT, SNEGSKA (reference sequence).

The rearrangement uses TRBV10-3 and TRBJ2-5; D might be TRBD1 (5 bases). The V gene lost 0 bases and the J gene lost 3 bases, with 8 bases spanning the gap. The CDR3 totals 14 residues. The germline gives CDR1 ENHRY, CDR2 SYGVKD. CDR3 nucleotide sequence: TGTGCCATCAGTGAGTCAGTAGGGGAAGAGACCCAGTACTTC. Translating it yields CAISESVGEETQYF.

This sequence joins TRBV6-5 and TRBJ2-2, with a weak D call TRBD2 (6 bases). In germline, CDR1 is MNHEY, CDR2 SVGAGI. The V end lost 2 bases, the J end lost 5 bases, and 24 bases lay between the germline ends. This CDR3 spans 19 amino acids. The CDR3 protein is CASSYDAVTGAGRTGELFF. CDR3 sequence (DNA): TGTGCCAGCAGTTACGATGCAGTGACGGGAGCGGGTCGAACCGGGGAGCTGTTTTTT.

The chain joins TRBV6-2 or TRBV6-3 to TRBJ1-1, with D perhaps TRBD1 (6 bases). The germline V and J ends were trimmed by 7 bases and 6 bases, with 18 bases remaining between them. The CDR3 runs 14 residues. Germline values: CDR1 MNHEY, CDR2 SVGEGT. Here the CDR3 DNA reads TGTGCCAGCATCTGGGGGGGCCCTGAGGCTGAAGCTTTCTTT. Protein sequence: CASIWGGPEAEAFF.

This clonotype was counted between two and nine times. V gene TRBV5-6 combines with J gene TRBJ2-3; 7 nucleotides align to TRBD2. This CDR3 region has 15 residues. V shed 4 bases and J 4 bases; nucleotides not matched to a gene: 9. In germline, CDR1 is SGHDT, CDR2 YYEEEE. CDR3 amino acids: CASSPGGGRADTQYF. The CDR3 bases are TGTGCCAGCAGCCCAGGCGGGGGTAGAGCAGATACGCAGTATTTT.

This clonotype was detected many times. V is TRBV20-1 and J is TRBJ1-6; D is uncertain. The germline CDR1 and CDR2 sequences are DFQATT and SNEGSKA (reference sequence). V lost 3 bases to trimming and J lost 3 bases, with 9 bases between them. This CDR3 has 14 amino acids. For the CDR3, the DNA is TGCAGTGCTAGCGGTCAGATCTATAATTCACCCCTCCACTTT. It translates to CSASGQIYNSPLHF.

This clonotype was seen many times. The chain is built from TRBV6-1 and TRBJ2-1, with D perhaps matching TRBD2 (6 bases). Trimming took 6 bases from V and 2 from J, leaving 14 bases between them. Germline V gene sequence: CDR1 MNHNS, CDR2 SASEGT. The length of the CDR3 is 15 residues. CDR3 loop: CASSTGDLTYNEQFF. DNA of the CDR3: TGTGCCAGCAGCACGGGAGATCTAACCTACAATGAGCAGTTCTTC.

The chain uses TRBV7-2 and TRBJ2-3; either TRBD1 or TRBD2 may fit D (6 bases each). Trimming shortened V by 4 bases and J by 1 base, and 18 bases separated the two germline ends. Germline loops: CDR1 SGHTA, CDR2 FQGNSA. There are 17 residues in the CDR3. The CDR3 spells CASSSKVGGRGTDTQYF. The DNA for the CDR3 is TGTGCCAGCAGCTCGAAAGTGGGGGGCCGGGGCACAGATACGCAGTATTTT.

This clonotype was recorded at least ten times. The rearrangement joins TRBV5-1 to TRBJ2-1; D is possibly TRBD1 or TRBD2 (7 bases each). Trimming pared 4 bases from V and 9 bases from J, leaving 23 bases between. The CDR3 has 16 residues. Germline V gives CDR1 SGHRS, CDR2 YFSETQ. Here the CDR3 reads CASSKDPGGQRGEQFF. The CDR3 DNA reads TGCGCCAGCAGCAAAGACCCGGGGGGACAGAGGGGTGAGCAGTTCTTC. The variable domain in full, with the rest retrieved from reference TRBV5-1 and TRBJ2-1, is KAGVTQTPRYLIKTRGQQVTLSCSPISGHRSVSWYQQTPGQGLQFLFEYFSETQRNKGNFPGRFSGRQFSNSRSEMNVSTLELGDSALYLCASSKDPGGQRGEQFFGPGTRLTVL.

The DNA for the CDR3 is TGTGCCAGCAGCTTAGGGGTCACCGGGAAACTGTTTTTT. Protein product: CASSLGVTGKLFF. The gene calls are TRBV11-2 and TRBJ1-4; unclear D gene. Germline V lookup: CDR1 SGHAT, CDR2 FQNNGV. This CDR3 comprises 13 residues. V shed 1 base and J shed 11 bases, with 11 bases lying between them. The variable domain in full, completed from reference TRBV11-2 and TRBJ1-4, reads EAGVAQSPRYKIIEKRQSVAFWCNPISGHATLYWYQQILGQGPKLLIQFQNNGVVDDSQLPKDRFSAERLKGVDSTLKIQPAKLEDSAVYLCASSLGVTGKLFFGSGTQLSVL.